Described below is a single TCR beta chain sequence and its context. This clonotype has at least ten counts. Its binding antigen is unknown. Per-base quality was not reported, and no clone a single base away is much larger than it. The sample is drawn from a study of regulatory T cells in long-lasting Graves disease (dated by TCRdb to the early 2020s). For context, the study as a whole: Patients with newly diagnosed Graves' disease had been on antithyroid drugs for under 3 months. This study used TCR sequencing and RNA sequencing of peripheral blood to compare persistent Graves' disease patients against newly diagnosed Graves' disease patients. The study took place in China and was registered as a clinical trial. A total of 33 samples were covered by TCR sequencing, comprising around 13 persistent and 20 newly diagnosed Graves' disease patients.

The library was prepared using multiplex PCR. The reads were generated on an Illumina HiSeq 4000. CDR3 regions were amplified by Arm-PCR with iRepertoire HTBI primers to construct TCR beta libraries. Before sequencing, the PCR products went through gel purification. Per the authors' processing: Across samples, around 62 TRBV and over 11 TRBJ segments were identified and used for gene usage analysis of CDR3 amino acid clonotypes. COPE and FqMerger were used to merge the filtered high-quality paired reads into contigs. Contigs were aligned with BLAST to IMGT TRBV, TRBD and TRBJ reference genes, and CDR3 was defined per IMGT. Highly expanded clones were defined as clonotypes with a frequency above 0.1%. Shannon entropy was used to measure repertoire diversity, and the Gini coefficient was used to measure V-J evenness. A clonotype was considered public if more than one individual shared it. In TCRdb, the public reads were trimmed at Q25 with fastp and aligned with MiXCR, with productive beta chains retained. One record per CDR3 amino acid sequence lists the most common genes and DNA. What appears here as the V and J calls and clone size reflects TCRdb's work, not the paper's. The sample records some 560,000 distinct CDR3 sequences, 16% of which are singletons. The biggest ten clones account for around a quarter of the sample.

CDR1 SNHLY and CDR2 FYNNEI are derived from the germline V gene. At the junction V is shortened by 6 bases and J by 0 bases, with 10 bases in between. Its CDR3 holds 14 amino acids, cysteine through phenylalanine. Only the CDR3 part of the read is kept: 42 bases, read in frame from the first base. General conclusions and limits of the study: Preferential use of TRBV28, TRBJ1-2 and TRBJ2-5 was observed in persistent disease, whereas TRBV20-1 and TRBJ2-1 were favored in newly diagnosed disease. Persistent Graves' disease patients showed lower TCR Shannon entropy and fewer highly expanded clones than newly diagnosed patients, suggesting clonal expansion. Only peripheral blood was studied, because thyroid tissue, the primary lesion, was inaccessible. A larger number of public clonotypes was shared among persistent patients (more than 2,500) than among newly diagnosed patients (roughly 1,000). Sequencing and analysis were restricted to the TCR beta chain. As a limitation, the authors acknowledged that the small sample size may reduce accuracy.

Interpreted using the paper, the time point label stands for: newly diagnosed GD, antithyroid drugs for less than 3 months. For both TCR sequencing and RNA sequencing, RNA was extracted from PBMCs in TRIzol. Graves' disease was diagnosed according to American Thyroid Association guidelines. The patients came from an endocrinology department in Xi'an, China. Each patient gave approximately 8.8 milliliters of peripheral blood, collected in an EDTA anticoagulant tube. Ficoll Paque Plus density gradient separation was used to isolate PBMCs, and no further T cell sorting was performed. An Agilent 2100 Bioanalyzer and agarose gel were used to check RNA quality, while a NanoDrop 2000 measured RNA concentration. The same specimen was also included in a second study, on T cells in Graves' hyperthyroidism and ophthalmopathy. That second report states: A patient counted as having stable Graves' hyperthyroidism if no progression to ophthalmopathy occurred over 18 months of follow-up. Hyperthyroidism patients were aged 18 to 65 years and newly diagnosed, with disease duration of less than 2 months. Patients with uncontrolled infections, other autoimmune diseases, pregnancy or lactation were excluded. Diagnoses were established on the basis of clinical symptoms, serum thyroxine and TRAb, thyroid ultrasound, and orbital computed tomography. The TCR CDR3 was subjected to a first round of RT-PCR using the HTBI primer set and the Qiagen OneStep RT-PCR kit. Most expanded thyroid clonotypes (frequency above 0.001) were also detected in blood, suggesting blood repertoires may reflect thyroid immune responses. A model built on a 13 V-J signature distinguished ophthalmopathy from stable hyperthyroidism, reaching 87.88% sensitivity and 81% to 83% specificity in cross-validation and 80%/75% in testing. During validation, the model predicted progression to ophthalmopathy a median of around 7 months ahead of onset, with more than 55% sensitivity and less than 85% specificity. To identify distinguishing TCR V-J signatures, a discovery cohort of around 100 patients was used, comprising under 45 with Graves' ophthalmopathy and under 60 with stable Graves' hyperthyroidism. Whether ophthalmopathy could be predicted prospectively was tested in an independent validation cohort made up of approximately 19 hyperthyroidism patients plus 17 patients who later progressed to ophthalmopathy. The 85 to 100 discovery patients were randomly split 7:3 into training and test sets. In roughly six Graves' hyperthyroidism patients, the study also compared T-cell repertoires from thyroid tissue with T-cell repertoires from blood. Following sampling, methimazole starting at 30 mg daily was given to hyperthyroidism patients, and high-dose intravenous methylprednisolone was given to ophthalmopathy patients. The libraries were constructed in a second round of multiplex PCR and then size-selected and purified. Libraries were sequenced paired-end with 100 bp reads on an Illumina HiSeq2000. SOAPnuke was used to process the raw data, with reads discarded if the reads contained adapters or uncalled bases, had a mean Phred below 15, or lacked an exact constant-primer or identifier match. COPE v1.2.5 was used to merge high-quality paired reads, and clonotypes were defined as unique nucleotide sequences. MiTCR v1.1 was used to align the clonotypes against IMGT TRBV, TRBD and TRBJ reference segments. Only V-J combinations with frequency above 0.0001, covering approximately 99% of repertoires, were analysed. A TCS score was defined as the ratio of F50 (clonal expansion) to E x V (chaos), with BLOSUM62-based TCRdist applied between CDR3 peptides within each V-J. Welch's t-statistics and random forest reduced 500 to 650 V-J features to roughly 13, which were used in a naive Bayes classifier (R e1071). Sample size was not statistically predetermined, and blinding of investigators to group allocation was not performed. TCR Vbeta CDR3 sequencing of approximately 140 peripheral blood samples (over 40 ophthalmopathy, 75 hyperthyroidism and roughly 17 progressor patients) is reported in the paper.

The receptor comes from a woman aged 40-60 years with Graves disease. Donor details come from another sample of the same person, matched by shared clones. The chain was built from TRBV2 and TRBJ2-3; the D gene is perhaps TRBD2, from 5 matching bases. The sequences come from peripheral blood mononuclear cells (PBMCs), collected at new diagnosis, from a patient treated with antithyroid drugs. In nucleotides, the sequence is TGTGCCAGCAGGACGGGATCCAGCACAGATACGCAGTATTTT. It codes for CASRTGSSTDTQYF.